This is a list of T cell receptor beta chains from one sample in a study of blood T cell repertoires in COVID-19. Measured with immunoSEQ multiplex PCR; TCRdb has only the in-frame clones, and not every one. The profile covers approximately 97,000 clones, with over 65% appearing a single time and 4% to 5.5% taken by the ten largest. Sequences were obtained from peripheral blood. The source is a human donor in a cohort sampled during active COVID-19. Both conserved end residues are part of each CDR3. A D gene is named only where the DNA matches it firmly. Clone size is given for some rows only: seen once, a few or many times, or a class if the clone is expanded.

J gene,clone size,D gene,V gene,CDR3 DNA,CDR3 protein
TRBJ2-3,NA,NA,TRBV25-1,TGTGCCAGCAGTGTCCGACTAAGCACAGATACGCAGTATTTT,CASSVRLSTDTQYF
TRBJ1-2,NA,TRBD1,TRBV2,TGTGCCAGCAGCGGACAGGGGTTCGGCTACACCTTC,CASSGQGFGYTF
TRBJ1-6,NA,NA,TRBV3-1/TRBV3-2,TGTGCCAGCAGCCAAGCTTCGGGACACATCTCACCCCTCCACTTT,CASSQASGHISPLHF
TRBJ1-1,few,NA,TRBV4-2,TGTGCCAGCAGCCAAGCTTTCGTCCGGCAGGACACTGAAGCTTTCTTT,CASSQAFVRQDTEAFF
TRBJ2-7,NA,NA,TRBV5-1,TGCGCCAGCGGACAGCTGTCAGGGACCTACGAGCAGTACTTC,CASGQLSGTYEQYF
TRBJ1-1,NA,TRBD1,TRBV28,TGTGCCAGCAGTGCTCCCGGGACAGGTTACACTGAAGCTTTCTTT,CASSAPGTGYTEAFF
TRBJ1-2,NA,NA,TRBV7-2,TGTGCCAGCAGCTTAGACTTCGGAGGCGGCTACACCTTC,CASSLDFGGGYTF
TRBJ2-7,NA,NA,TRBV28,TGTGCCAGCAGTCAACTCACCCAGGGGCTAAACTACGAGCAGTACTTC,CASSQLTQGLNYEQYF
TRBJ1-4,NA,TRBD1,TRBV3-1/TRBV3-2,TGTGCCAGCAGCCCAGGGGGCAGGCCTGAAAAACTGTTTTTT,CASSPGGRPEKLFF
TRBJ2-3,NA,TRBD2,TRBV3-1/TRBV3-2,TGTGCCAGCAGCCAGCCCTATCCCGGGACTAGCGTAGATACGCAGTATTTT,CASSQPYPGTSVDTQYF
TRBJ2-3,NA,NA,TRBV11-3,TGTGCCAGCAGCCCTACTTTGGGGGCAACAGATACGCAGTATTTT,CASSPTLGATDTQYF
TRBJ1-5,NA,NA,TRBV15,TGTGCCACCAGCGGGGCAGGTCAGCCCCAGCATTTT,CATSGAGQPQHF
TRBJ2-2,NA,NA,TRBV11-3,TGTGCCAGCAGCTTAGGAGGGACACAGAACACCGGGGAGCTGTTTTTT,CASSLGGTQNTGELFF
TRBJ2-5,NA,NA,TRBV18,TGTGCCAGCTCACCACCCCAGGGGCGGGAGACCCAGTACTTC,CASSPPQGRETQYF
TRBJ1-5,NA,NA,TRBV5-8,TGTGCCAGCAGCTTGGGGAATGAGGTTGGACAGCCCCAGCATTTT,CASSLGNEVGQPQHF
TRBJ2-1,NA,TRBD2,TRBV14,TGTGCCAGCAGCCCGGGACTAGCGGGAGGCCCAAAGGGCAATGAGCAGTTCTTC,CASSPGLAGGPKGNEQFF
TRBJ1-2,NA,NA,TRBV5-4,TGTGCCAGCAGCTTGGGACACCGCGACCCCTATGGCTACACCTTC,CASSLGHRDPYGYTF
TRBJ2-3,NA,NA,TRBV5-1,TGCGCCAGCAGACTCTCTACTAGTGGGGATACGCAGTATTTT,CASRLSTSGDTQYF
TRBJ1-1,NA,TRBD1,TRBV6-2/TRBV6-3,TGTGCCAGCAGCTATAGGGTGGGACAGGGGGCTGTGAACACTGAAGCTTTCTTT,CASSYRVGQGAVNTEAFF
TRBJ2-5,once,TRBD2,TRBV11-2,TGTGCCAGCAGCGGAATAGCGGGGGGCTCGGAGACCCAGTACTTC,CASSGIAGGSETQYF
TRBJ2-3,NA,TRBD2,TRBV5-1,TGCGCCAGCAGCTTGAGGCCTAGCGGGGGGGCCCCCACAGATACGCAGTATTTT,CASSLRPSGGAPTDTQYF
TRBJ2-7,NA,TRBD2,TRBV7-2,TGTGCCAGCAGCCAAAACCCCGGGGGGGCCTACGAGCAGTACTTC,CASSQNPGGAYEQYF
TRBJ1-1,NA,NA,TRBV6-4,TGTGCCAGCAGTCCGGTTGGGGGGACCACTGAAGCTTTCTTT,CASSPVGGTTEAFF
TRBJ2-7,NA,NA,TRBV3-1/TRBV3-2,TGTGCCAGCAGTTCGACAGGTTCCGAGCAGTACTTC,CASSSTGSEQYF
TRBJ2-3,many,TRBD2,TRBV9,TGTGCCAGCAGCGTAGTCGGGCTAGCGGGGGGGCGTGATACGCAGTATTTT,CASSVVGLAGGRDTQYF
TRBJ2-5,NA,NA,TRBV5-4,TGTGCCAGCAGCTCCCCAGGGCGTGAGACCCAGTACTTC,CASSSPGRETQYF
TRBJ2-7,NA,TRBD1,TRBV28,TGTGCCAGCAGTCGGGCAGGGGGTTTGTACGAGCAGTACTTC,CASSRAGGLYEQYF
TRBJ2-3,NA,TRBD2,TRBV4-2,TGTGCCAGCAGCCAAAGTCTAGCGGGATTTCGCACAGATACGCAGTATTTT,CASSQSLAGFRTDTQYF
TRBJ1-6,NA,NA,TRBV7-9,TGTGCCAGCAGCTCGGCACAGGGAGGGAATTCACCCCTCCACTTT,CASSSAQGGNSPLHF
TRBJ2-7,NA,NA,TRBV4-2,TGTGCCAGCAGCCCGGGGGACGATTCCTACGAGCAGTACTTC,CASSPGDDSYEQYF
TRBJ2-2,NA,TRBD2,TRBV11-3,TGTGCCAGCAGCTTAGAGGGGCGGGGGGACACCGGGGAGCTGTTTTTT,CASSLEGRGDTGELFF
TRBJ2-1,NA,TRBD2,TRBV4-1,TGCGCCAGCAGCCAGCCCGGGACTAGCCGCTACAATGAGCAGTTCTTC,CASSQPGTSRYNEQFF
TRBJ2-1,NA,TRBD2,TRBV5-1,TGCGCCAGCAGCTCCCTACCGGGAAGCGGGGGGTACAATGAGCAGTTCTTC,CASSSLPGSGGYNEQFF
TRBJ2-7,NA,TRBD1,TRBV6-5,TGTGCCAGCAGGACAGGGAGCTCCCGCTACGAGCAGTACTTC,CASRTGSSRYEQYF
TRBJ2-3,NA,TRBD2,TRBV7-2,TGTGCCAGCAGCTTAGCGTACCTCGCGGGGGGGCGGGGAGATACGCAGTATTTT,CASSLAYLAGGRGDTQYF
TRBJ2-2,NA,NA,TRBV4-3,TGCGCCAGCAGCCACTGGGGACTTTCGAACACCGGGGAGCTGTTTTTT,CASSHWGLSNTGELFF
TRBJ2-3,NA,TRBD2,TRBV18,TGTGCCAGCTCACCACTCCCTAGCGGGGGGACACCTAGCACAGATACGCAGTATTTT,CASSPLPSGGTPSTDTQYF
TRBJ1-2,NA,NA,TRBV4-1,TGCGCCAGCAGCCAAAACAGTTGGGGGGGACGGAACTATGGCTACACCTTC,CASSQNSWGGRNYGYTF
TRBJ1-1,NA,TRBD1,TRBV2,TGTGCCAGCAGCCTTGACAGGGTCGAGACTGAAGCTTTCTTT,CASSLDRVETEAFF
TRBJ2-3,NA,TRBD2,TRBV19,TGTGCCGGAGTAAGAAGCGGGGGAACAGATACGCAGTATTTT,CAGVRSGGTDTQYF
TRBJ1-1,NA,TRBD1,TRBV19,TGTGCCAGTAGTATCCCAGGGGGGACTGAAGCTTTCTTT,CASSIPGGTEAFF